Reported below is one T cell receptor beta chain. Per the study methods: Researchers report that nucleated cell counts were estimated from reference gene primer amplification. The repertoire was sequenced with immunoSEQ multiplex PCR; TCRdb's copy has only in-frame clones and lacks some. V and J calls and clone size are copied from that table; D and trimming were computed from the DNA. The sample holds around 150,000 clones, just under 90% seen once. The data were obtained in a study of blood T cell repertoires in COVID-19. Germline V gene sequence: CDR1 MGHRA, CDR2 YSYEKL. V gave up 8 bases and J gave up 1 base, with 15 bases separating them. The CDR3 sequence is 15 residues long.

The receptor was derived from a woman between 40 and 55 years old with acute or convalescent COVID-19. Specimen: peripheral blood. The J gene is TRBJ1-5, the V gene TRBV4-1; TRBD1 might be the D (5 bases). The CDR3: CASRGIYRSNQPQHF. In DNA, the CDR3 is TGCGCCAGCCGGGGGATATACAGGAGCAATCAGCCCCAGCATTTT.